The sequence of this TCR beta chain was determined in a study of T cells in women clearing cervical HPV infection (dated by TCRdb to 2016 to 2018). With regard to the full study: The cases were about 25 women with histologically confirmed HPV16-related CIN3 or worse, and 2 of these cases were invasive cancers. Quality controls consisted of five blinded duplicates per group, for a total of roughly 60 samples made up of about 50 participants and roughly 10 replicates. For cases, the median interval between lesion detection and blood sampling was roughly 150 days, with an interquartile range of roughly 90 to 200 days. Cases and controls were matched on year of sample collection and on age within five years. Since only a few of the women had HLA typing available, the possibility that HLA type was acting as a confounder could not be ruled out. Controls were approximately 25 women whose single incident HPV16 infection cleared within 12 months without precancer or cancer developing. An exploratory proof-of-principle case-control study, nested within the Guanacaste HPV Natural History Study in Costa Rica, was conducted to compare TCR repertoires across cervical HPV16 outcomes. Cases had a median age of around 32 years and controls had a median age of around 40, with no significant differences in baseline characteristics. In the parent cohort, some 10,000 women aged 18 or older were enrolled in Guanacaste, Costa Rica, during about 1992 to 1994 and were followed for seven years. Blood from cases was collected at the visit where the lesion was first found, while blood from controls was collected once the infection could no longer be detected. The paper's findings and limits, for the study overall: Cases were distinguished from controls with an estimated AUC of over 0.75 by random forest classifiers combining richness and V gene abundances. T-cell numbers per sample were unknown, so richness differences could reflect varying T-cell content rather than repertoire biology. Across sequencing depths, CIN3+ cases showed significantly higher TCR repertoire richness than controls, but evenness did not differ between the groups. Cases had lower TRBV6-7 relative abundance than controls (approximately 0.1% versus 0.16%; Bonferroni P = 0.0008). The cross-sectional design could not show whether the associations came before the infection or were a result of it, and neither effector/memory subsets nor HPV-specific T cells were isolated.

Points on this clone: What this receptor recognizes is not known. The DNA ends 3 residues before the CDR3 does, and the rest of the CDR3 is filled in from the germline J gene.

Every participant had a single incident cervical HPV16 infection, and prevalent HPV16 infections were excluded. Cervical HPV DNA was detected with MY09/MY11 PCR, and genotyping was done by dot-blot hybridization. About 15 mL of heparinized blood were centrifuged, and the buffy coat was aliquoted, frozen at -30°C, then stored at -80°C. QIAGEN kits were used to extract genomic DNA from the buffy coat specimens. Using the immunoSEQ assay, multiplex PCR amplified TCR beta CDR3 regions from an average of 1200 ng of genomic DNA per sample. To correct primer bias, the assay used a complete synthetic TCR repertoire to set an amplification baseline. The amplicons were sequenced using the Illumina platform. On the authors' methods: Sequences were error-corrected by clustering with frequency ratios and a modified nearest-neighbor algorithm and were then analyzed in the immunoSEQ Analyzer with IMGT gene definitions. At each rarefaction depth, TCR richness and evenness were averaged over 20 rarefaction repeats, and samples with fewer sequences than the depth were excluded. Relative abundances of V, D and J genes were compared between groups using Wilcoxon rank sum tests, with FDR correction applied. In the blinded duplicates, the intraclass correlation was about 95% for TCR richness and averaged 76.4% across 65 to 75 gene segments. TCRdb took over this immuneACCESS table, retaining in-frame rearrangements with V and J assigned. Such tables are incomplete; in checked studies, under half of the missing clones stem from an unresolved V gene, and the remainder is unexplained. The V and J calls and clone size come from that table; D and trimming were worked out from the DNA. This sample's records show tens of thousands of clones. Together, the top ten hold around a sixth of the sample.

V is pruned by 3 bases and J by 7 bases, leaving 8 bases of the junction without a gene match. From the germline V gene, CDR1 is SNHLY and CDR2 is FYNNEI. The CDR3 contains 15 residues, cysteine and phenylalanine counted. Part of the CDR3 DNA is given, 36 bases translated from base 1. The V gene is TRBV2 and the J gene is TRBJ1-1; TRBD1 matches 10 bases in the middle. The clonotype comes from a woman aged 18 to 75 with a cervical HPV16 infection that either progressed to CIN3+ or cleared (not recorded which). Sequencing was performed on blood buffy coat. The part of the CDR3 DNA that was read is TGTGCCAGCAGTGAGGACAGGGGGGCGGTCGATGAA. Its protein is CASSEDRGAVDE. In full, the CDR3 is CASSEDRGAVDEAFF.